The entry that follows covers one T cell receptor beta chain sequence. Antigen unknown. TCRdb's copy holds only in-frame clones and misses some; the assay was immunoSEQ multiplex PCR. The sample includes about 78,000 clones, 89% seen only once; the top ten take roughly 6%. V lost 1 base, J lost 0 bases, and 13 bases lay in between. Germline V lookup: CDR1 SEHNR, CDR2 FQNEAQ (reference sequence). This CDR3 spans 17 amino acids. This sample was included in a study of radiation and T cells in renal cell carcinoma. The time point denotes: blood 4 weeks post-SBRT, at nephrectomy. Treatment here: 15 Gy SBRT to primary tumor, nephrectomy 4 weeks later. General study findings and limits: Baseline intratumoral clonotype presence is unknown without pretreatment biopsies.

This sequence was found in a woman aged 70 to 79 with renal cell carcinoma. The material was blood, obtained from a patient whose treatment included radiotherapy and nephrectomy. The chain joins TRBV7-9 to TRBJ1-3; tentatively, D is TRBD1 (5 bases). The CDR3 sequence: CASSLGRGKSSGNTIYF. CDR3 in DNA: TGTGCCAGCAGCTTAGGGCGGGGCAAGAGCTCTGGAAACACCATATATTTT.